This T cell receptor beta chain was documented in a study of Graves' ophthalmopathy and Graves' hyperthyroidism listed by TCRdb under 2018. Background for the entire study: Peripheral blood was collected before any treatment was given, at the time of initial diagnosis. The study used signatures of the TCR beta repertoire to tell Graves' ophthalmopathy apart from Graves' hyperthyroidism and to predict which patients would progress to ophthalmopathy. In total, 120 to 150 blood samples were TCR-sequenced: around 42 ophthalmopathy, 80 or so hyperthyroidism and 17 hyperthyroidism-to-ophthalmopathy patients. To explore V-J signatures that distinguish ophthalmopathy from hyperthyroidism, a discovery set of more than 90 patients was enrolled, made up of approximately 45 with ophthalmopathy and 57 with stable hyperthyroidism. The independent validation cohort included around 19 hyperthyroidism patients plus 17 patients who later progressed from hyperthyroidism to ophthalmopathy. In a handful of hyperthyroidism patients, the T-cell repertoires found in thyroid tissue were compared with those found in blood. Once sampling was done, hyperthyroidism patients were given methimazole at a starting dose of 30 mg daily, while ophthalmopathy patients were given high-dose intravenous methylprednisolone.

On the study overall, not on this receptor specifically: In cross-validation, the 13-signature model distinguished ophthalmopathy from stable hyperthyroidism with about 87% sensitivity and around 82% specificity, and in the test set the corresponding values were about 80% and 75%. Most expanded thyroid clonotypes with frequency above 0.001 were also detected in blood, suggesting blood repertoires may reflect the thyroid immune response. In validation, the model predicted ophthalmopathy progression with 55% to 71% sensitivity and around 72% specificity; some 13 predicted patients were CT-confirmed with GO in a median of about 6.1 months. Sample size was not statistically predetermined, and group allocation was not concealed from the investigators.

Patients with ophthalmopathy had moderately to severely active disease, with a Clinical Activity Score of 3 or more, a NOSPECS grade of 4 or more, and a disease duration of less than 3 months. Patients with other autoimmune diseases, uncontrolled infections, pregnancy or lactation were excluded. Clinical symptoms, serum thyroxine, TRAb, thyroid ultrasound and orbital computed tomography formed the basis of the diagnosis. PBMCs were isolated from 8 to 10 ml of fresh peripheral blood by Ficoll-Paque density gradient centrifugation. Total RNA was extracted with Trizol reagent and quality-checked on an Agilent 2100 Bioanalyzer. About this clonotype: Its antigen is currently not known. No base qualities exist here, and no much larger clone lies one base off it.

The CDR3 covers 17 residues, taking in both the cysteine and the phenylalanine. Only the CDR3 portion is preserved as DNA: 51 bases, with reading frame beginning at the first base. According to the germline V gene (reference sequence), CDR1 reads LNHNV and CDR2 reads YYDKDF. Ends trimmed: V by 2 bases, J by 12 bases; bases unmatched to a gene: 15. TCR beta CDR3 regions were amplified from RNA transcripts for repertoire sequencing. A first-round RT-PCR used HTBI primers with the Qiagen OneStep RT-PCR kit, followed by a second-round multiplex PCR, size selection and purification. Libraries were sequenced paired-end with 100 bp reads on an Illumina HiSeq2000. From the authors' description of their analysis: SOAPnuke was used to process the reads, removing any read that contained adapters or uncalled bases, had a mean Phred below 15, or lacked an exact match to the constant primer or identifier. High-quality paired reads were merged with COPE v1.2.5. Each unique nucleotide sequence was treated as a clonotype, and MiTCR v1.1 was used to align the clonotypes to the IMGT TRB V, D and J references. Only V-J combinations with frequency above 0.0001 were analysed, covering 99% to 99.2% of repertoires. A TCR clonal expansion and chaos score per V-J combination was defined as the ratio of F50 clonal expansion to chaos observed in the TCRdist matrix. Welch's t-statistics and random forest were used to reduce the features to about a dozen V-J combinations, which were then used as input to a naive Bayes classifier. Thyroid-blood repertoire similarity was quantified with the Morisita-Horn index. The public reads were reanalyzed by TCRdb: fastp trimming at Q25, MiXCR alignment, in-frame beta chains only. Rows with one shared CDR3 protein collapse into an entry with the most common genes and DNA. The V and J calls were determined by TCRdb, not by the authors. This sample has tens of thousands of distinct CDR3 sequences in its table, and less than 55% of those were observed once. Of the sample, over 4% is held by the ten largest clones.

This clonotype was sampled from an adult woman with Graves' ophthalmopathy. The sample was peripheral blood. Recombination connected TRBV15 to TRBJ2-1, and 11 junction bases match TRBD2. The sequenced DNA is TGTGCCACCAGCAGATCGAATAGCGGGAGGGCCACAGATACGCAGTTCTTC. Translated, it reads CATSRSNSGRATDTQFF.